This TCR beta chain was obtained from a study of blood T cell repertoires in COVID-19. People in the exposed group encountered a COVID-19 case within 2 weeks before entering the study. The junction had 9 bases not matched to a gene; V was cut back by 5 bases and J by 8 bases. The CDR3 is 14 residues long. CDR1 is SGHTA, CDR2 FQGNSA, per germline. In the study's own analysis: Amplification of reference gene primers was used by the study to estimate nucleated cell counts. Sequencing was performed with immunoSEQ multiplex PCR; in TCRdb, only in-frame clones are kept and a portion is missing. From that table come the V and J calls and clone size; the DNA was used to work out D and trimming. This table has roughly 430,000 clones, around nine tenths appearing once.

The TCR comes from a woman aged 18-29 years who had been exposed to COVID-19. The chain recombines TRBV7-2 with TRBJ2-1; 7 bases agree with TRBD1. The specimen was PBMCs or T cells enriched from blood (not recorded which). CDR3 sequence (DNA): TGTGCCAGCAGCCTACAGCGACAGGGCTATGAGCAGTTCTTC. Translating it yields CASSLQRQGYEQFF.